This T cell receptor (beta chain) was sequenced in a study of cytomegalovirus exposure and HLA in healthy donors listed by TCRdb under 2017. Describing the broader study: An earlier analysis of about 560 of the donors reported 276 Gb of sequence data and 117 million unique TCR beta sequences obtained from about 200 million T cells. The T cell repertoires of around 670 subjects were profiled by immunosequencing and related to cytomegalovirus serostatus. Typing coverage varied by locus: about 620-640 donors for A, B, C, DRB1 and DQB1; around 560 for DQA1; more than 600 for DPA1; around 490 for DPB1. In the later analysis, no new phenotypic data were used to find candidate immune exposures; instead, reliance was placed on TCR beta sequences and their occurrence across donors. Roughly five DR-DQ haplotypes were handled as single units for association and clustering because linkage in the cohort was strong. An early release covering just under 650 HLA-typed donors comprised approximately 290 gigabases of sequencing data and tens of millions of unique TCR sequences. Among the roughly 400 genotyped donors, roughly 80% belonged to the genetic ancestry cluster associated with self-reported Caucasian donors. HLA typing included class I and class II loci at four-digit resolution. In a later analysis, previously published TCR beta repertoires from about 640 donors were re-analyzed and high-resolution HLA genotyping was added so that TCR occurrence patterns could be studied. Across roughly 420 genotyped donors of the cohort, an average of roughly 230,000 unique TCR beta nucleotide sequences per donor were sequenced, and 15% to 20% of those sequences were non-productive. An earlier analysis of more than 450 of the donors used high-throughput TCR beta sequencing to judge whether each TCR beta V gene segment behaved as functional or pseudogenic. High-throughput TCR immunosequencing, statistical association of individual TCRs with disease status, and machine learning were combined to predict cytomegalovirus infection status. The study aimed to test whether signatures of past pathogen exposure could be identified by cataloging public T cell receptors. Besides the first cohort of 666 subjects, a separate validation cohort made up of over a hundred different subjects was used. Donor age, sex, ethnicity and CMV serostatus were collected together with the repertoire data. Every repertoire in the discovery cohort had been generated on one and the same sequencing platform. In a later genetic analysis, genome-wide SNP genotypes for about 55% of the roughly 700 donors were used, and that subset was treated as a discovery cohort.

The cohort was made up of approximately 670 healthy bone marrow donors. All cohort members were sampled while nominally healthy, although unrecorded immune exposures were likely present. The donor was CMV seropositive and belonged to the group of 270 or so seropositive cohort members. A peripheral blood sample was collected from each donor, and TCR beta sequencing was performed on peripheral blood mononuclear cells. The Qiagen DNeasy Blood Extraction Kit was used to extract genomic DNA from the blood cell samples. General findings and caveats noted by the study authors: In a later analysis, 15,000 to 20,000 TCR beta sequences were associated with specific HLA alleles at a false discovery rate of 0.05. Some IMGT-functional V segments, including TRBV6-2 and TRBV6-3, could not be distinguished by the 87-base-pair reads and were therefore excluded. While some public TCRs were present in many individuals, most TCR sequences turned up only very rarely across donors. Because some donors lacked HLA typing at each locus, the association tests relied only on the typed subset. In a later analysis, the rate of TCR association differed among HLA loci, with DRB1 alleles having the most associated TCRs and HLA-C alleles having the fewest. A cluster of highly shared sequence variants was judged likely to represent a technical artifact of the sequencing pipeline. The classifier was reported to diagnose cytomegalovirus status with high specificity and sensitivity in both the original cohort and the validation cohort. This cohort had only TCR beta chains sequenced, and the lack of alpha or paired-chain data limited which features could be detected. An association between a missense DCLRE1C variant and V-gene and J-gene trimming of TCR beta chains was found in a later genetic analysis and replicated in an independent cohort. A later genetic analysis reported fewer N-insertions in productive TCRs among donors in an Asian-associated ancestry cluster than the approximately 670-donor mean. A further reported finding was that TCR beta sequences accurately predicted the HLA-A and HLA-B alleles for most subjects in the first cohort. A later analysis found that most CMV-associated TCR beta chains appeared HLA-restricted, with HLA associations seemingly driven largely by CMV exposure. A total of 150 or so TCR beta chains were listed by the study as associated with cytomegalovirus. When HLA alleles, especially DR and DQ, strongly co-occurred, attributing TCR associations to individual alleles was difficult. Because counts were too low, under 20 rarely observed V segments, including chromosome 9 orphons, were left out of the earlier analysis of over 550 of the donors. For the cohort, immune exposure information was limited to CMV serostatus. A few of the identified cytomegalovirus-associated TCR beta chains were confirmed in vitro to be specific for cytomegalovirus antigens. Roughly uniform sequencing depth across donors was assumed in presence/absence analyses, although this assumption may not hold. In a later analysis, several top co-occurrence clusters were reported to appear linked to parvovirus B19, influenza, CMV and Epstein-Barr virus. A later analysis found that HLA-associated TCR beta chains were more clonally expanded and had lower generation probabilities than equally common non-associated chains. In an earlier analysis of some 640 of the donors, most TCR beta V segments were observed in productive rearrangements about 90% or about 30% of the time, broadly matching IMGT annotations. Correlated functional status among segregating V segments might reflect linkage disequilibrium, but an unknown experimental factor could not be ruled out. It was suggested by the authors that the approach could potentially be generalized to other disease states and immunological phenotypes.

The library was prepared using the immunoSEQ multiplex PCR assay. The multiplex PCR relied on a mix of 60 forward primers for TCR Vbeta segments and 13 reverse primers for TCR Jbeta segments. Amplification of the CDR3 region of rearranged TCR beta genes was performed with a multiplex PCR assay on genomic DNA. Amplified TCR beta libraries were sequenced as 87-base-pair reads on the Illumina HiSeq System. Under the source paper's analysis protocol: A later analysis tallied tens of millions of unique TCR beta chains across the 610 or so repertoires, and approximately 12 million of those chains were shared by two or more donors. Raw reads were error-corrected and collapsed into unique sequences by a nearest-neighbor algorithm in which closely related sequences were merged to remove PCR and sequencing errors. To assign V, D and J gene segments, CDR3 sequences were aligned to IMGT reference sequences. For a sequence to be retained, a match of at least six nucleotides was required to both a V gene segment and a J gene segment. A rearrangement counted as productive if the CDR3 had no stop codons and remained in frame with V and J, and every other rearrangement counted as non-productive. Following IMGT convention, CDR3 was defined as the stretch from the second conserved V-encoded cysteine to the conserved J-encoded phenylalanine. In an earlier analysis of around 540 of the donors, sequences lacking an unambiguous match to a single V gene segment were excluded. In an earlier analysis of several hundred of the donors, V segments were called functional above 56.7% productive rearrangements and were called segregating when the between-donor standard deviation exceeded 5%. A statistical classification framework was built to diagnose cytomegalovirus status from the catalog of TCR beta chain sequences. In a later analysis, TCR nucleotide sequences were compared against IMGT/GENE-DB human TR gene sequences so that V and J genes could be assigned. A later analysis assigned CDR3 sequences and most-parsimonious VDJ recombination scenarios with the TCRdist pipeline. In a later analysis, each TCR beta chain was defined by its CDR3 amino acid sequence together with its V-gene family, and reads without a unique V-gene family were excluded. In a later analysis, approximately 640 highly shared, low-generation-probability nucleotide sequences were removed to address suspected cross-contamination and a sequencing artifact. In a later analysis, a clonal expansion index was calculated for each public chain from normalized within-repertoire ranks of inferred template counts. Generation probabilities in a later analysis came from a VDJ recombination model fitted to out-of-frame rearrangements, and those results were checked against IGoR. In a later analysis, TCR-TCR, TCR-HLA and TCR-CMV co-occurrence was scored with hypergeometric tests, and a repertoire-size bias correction was applied to TCR pairs. False discovery rates were estimated in a later analysis by permuting HLA or CMV assignments 20 times. A later analysis grouped co-occurring TCRs with DBSCAN, adding TCRdist sequence similarity when clustering within HLA-allele-positive subsets. Co-occurrence clustering excluded repertoires with fewer than 30,000 or more than 120,000 public chains, plus five with anomalous nucleotide sharing. Not all clones reach the TCRdb copy of this immuneACCESS table, which keeps in-frame sequences only. Checked studies attribute under half of the gap to unresolved V genes and leave the rest unexplained. The V and J calls and clone size were taken over from that table, and D and trimming were inferred from the DNA. The sample table records some 170,000 clones; almost 80% of these occur just once. Of the sample, 6.3% is held by the ten largest clones.

This clone occurred a few times. Its antigen is not yet known. Per-base quality was not reported, and no clone a single base away is much larger than it. CDR1 and CDR2 are read off the germline V gene as SGDLS and YYNGEE. Including the terminal cysteine and phenylalanine, the CDR3 comprises 14 residues. Only the CDR3 portion is preserved as DNA: 42 bases, with reading frame beginning at the first base. V drops 1 base and J drops 12 bases, leaving 17 bases in between. The specimen was PBMCs. The V and J genes are TRBV9 and TRBJ2-4; D gene: possibly TRBD1, on 7 matching bases. This receptor was taken from a man aged 35 to 55 in good health and CMV-seropositive. Here the CDR3 is given as CASSVPPGGGSQYF. The DNA sequence reads TGTGCCAGCAGCGTACCCCCAGGGGGAGGCAGTCAGTACTTC. The entire variable domain, with the stretches around the CDR3 drawn from the reference TRBV9 and TRBJ2-4 proteins, is DSGVTQTPKHLITATGQRVTLRCSPRSGDLSVYWYQQSLDQGLQFLIQYYNGEERAKGNILERFSAQQFPDLHSELNLSSLELGDSALYFCASSVPPGGGSQYFGAGTRLSVL.